This TCR beta chain was recovered during a study of shared clonotypes between healthy human individuals. About this clone itself: Its antigen is unidentified.

Study-wide points: Some clonotypes were shared by all four sorted-subset donors, while others were not shared. The non-shared ones had lower generation probabilities than the shared ones.

TCRdb's copy holds only in-frame clones and misses some; the assay was immunoSEQ multiplex PCR. The table includes about 1 million clones, approximately 80% detected once. Germline CDR1 and CDR2: SGHRS and YFSETQ. This CDR3 region has 16 residues. The J segment lost 2 bases and the V segment lost 5 bases, leaving 8 bases of the junction unmatched. The sequenced sample consisted of memory CD4+ T cells from PBMCs. The subset is: CD45RA-negative fraction. The chain has TRBV5-1 and TRBJ2-2; 8 bases fit TRBD2. This TCR derives from a man aged 18 to 30 in good health. Some clones in this sample may be carry-over from other donors' samples. The CDR3 nucleotides read TGCGCCAGCAGTATGTACACTAGCGGTAACACCGGGGAGCTGTTTTTT. As protein: CASSMYTSGNTGELFF.